The 29 T cell receptor beta chains below come from one sample, sequenced in a study of T cell responses to AZD1222 COVID-19 vaccine. Here immunoSEQ multiplex PCR was the method, and the copy in TCRdb shows in-frame clones only, minus some. This sample has approximately 140,000 clones, with 90% to 95% found just once. The sample here was peripheral blood, taken on day 0 of AZD1222 vaccination. The receptors were sampled from an adult in good health.

V usage is TRBV5-4 and J usage is TRBJ2-3, with D perhaps TRBD1 or TRBD2 (6 bases each). Germline CDR1 is SGHNT and CDR2 is YYREEE (reference sequence). Trimming pared 0 bases from V and 6 bases from J, leaving 17 bases between. The CDR3 spans 16 residues. Here the CDR3 DNA reads TGTGCCAGCAGCTTGGCAGGTATCGGGGGCGCCGATACGCAGTATTTT. It specifies CASSLAGIGGADTQYF.

This chain connects TRBV12-5 to TRBJ2-5, with a tentative D call TRBD1 (5 bases). Germline CDR1 and CDR2: LGHNT and FRNRAP. The V and J ends lost 1 base and 2 bases respectively, with 11 bases between them. The CDR3 is 15 amino acids. The CDR3 nucleotides are TGTGCTAGTGGTTTGGATGGACACCCTCAAGAGACCCAGTACTTC. Its protein is CASGLDGHPQETQYF.

The chain links TRBV19 to TRBJ1-1; D is unclear. The V and J ends lost 5 bases and 5 bases respectively, with 9 bases between them. The CDR3 has 12 residues. Germline loops: CDR1 LNHDA, CDR2 SQIVND (reference sequence). The chain's CDR3 is CASSYSETEAFF. The CDR3 bases are TGTGCCAGTAGTTATTCGGAAACTGAAGCTTTCTTT.

The chain joins TRBV7-9 to TRBJ1-6; D is undetermined. V was shortened by 2 bases and J by 10 bases, with 15 bases between the two germline ends. The CDR3 loop spans 15 amino acids. Germline loops: CDR1 SEHNR, CDR2 FQNEAQ (reference sequence). The CDR3 sequence is CASSLREVPSSPLHF. Here the CDR3 DNA reads TGTGCCAGCAGCTTACGCGAGGTACCCTCCTCACCCCTCCACTTT.

This chain uses TRBV3-1 (or the pseudogene TRBV3-2) with TRBJ2-7, with 9 bases matching TRBD1. Per germline, CDR1 LGHDT and CDR2 YNNKEL (reference sequence). V shed 0 bases, J shed 5 bases, and the junction held 5 bases outside the gene matches. There are 15 residues in the CDR3. This CDR3 is CASSQDLDRGNEQYF. The CDR3, as DNA: TGTGCCAGCAGCCAAGATCTGGACAGGGGCAACGAGCAGTACTTC.

This rearrangement joins TRBV27 to TRBJ1-3; D is possibly TRBD1 (5 bases). There are 14 residues in the CDR3. Germline-derived CDR1 and CDR2 are MNHEY and SMNVEV (reference sequence). With 4 bases removed from V and 9 bases from J, the gap between germline ends came to 16 bases. In nucleotides, the CDR3 is TGTGCCAGCAGTTCGTCTAAGTTGAGGGGCACCATATATTTT. This gives the protein CASSSSKLRGTIYF.

The chain's CDR3 is CASSLGSDTQYF. The CDR3 DNA is TGTGCCAGCAGTCTGGGATCAGATACGCAGTATTTT. The chain couples TRBV28 to TRBJ2-3; no definite D call. V shed 5 bases and J shed 4 bases, with 7 bases lying between them. Germline V CDR1 and CDR2: MDHEN, SYDVKM. This CDR3 contains 12 residues.

The V gene is TRBV10-2, the J gene TRBJ2-3, with D perhaps being TRBD1 or TRBD2 (5 bases each). The CDR3 has 16 amino acids. Germline V CDR1 and CDR2: WSHSY, SAAADI. The V and J ends lost 5 bases and 0 bases respectively, with 15 bases between them. The CDR3 is CASSHALGASTDTQYF. The DNA for the CDR3 is TGCGCCAGCAGTCATGCCCTCGGGGCAAGCACAGATACGCAGTATTTT.

The chain recombines TRBV19 with TRBJ2-7; the match to TRBD1 covers 7 bases. Germline lookup yields CDR1 LNHDA and CDR2 SQIVND (reference sequence). The CDR3 contains 14 residues. V trimming: 4 bases; J trimming: 0 bases; junction bases outside the gene matches: 3. CDR3 nucleotides: TGTGCCAGTAGTACCGACAGGGACTCCTACGAGCAGTACTTC. Amino acids: CASSTDRDSYEQYF.

This clone occurred once. The rearrangement links TRBV9 to TRBJ1-1; D gene uncertain. Germline V gene lookup returns CDR1 SGDLS and CDR2 YYNGEE. V was cut by 0 bases and J by 1 base, with 10 bases left in between. This CDR3 is 15 amino acids long. CDR3 in amino acids: CASSVASGGNTEAFF. CDR3 sequence (DNA): TGTGCCAGCAGCGTAGCGAGTGGCGGGAACACTGAAGCTTTCTTT.

The chain couples TRBV4-1 to TRBJ2-5; D may be TRBD2 (6 bases). Germline CDR1 is MGHRA and CDR2 is YSYEKL. The CDR3 sequence is 13 residues long. V was clipped by 6 bases and J by 4 bases, with 12 bases between them. The DNA of the CDR3 is TGCGCCAGCAGTCTTGGGACTTTAGAGACCCAGTACTTC. It is translated as CASSLGTLETQYF.

This chain links TRBV2 with TRBJ1-5, with D perhaps TRBD1 (6 bases). CDR3 length: 14 residues. V gave up 10 bases and J gave up 3 bases, with 16 bases separating them. Germline CDR1 reads SNHLY; CDR2 reads FYNNEI. The CDR3 region has the DNA TGTGCCACATCCGGGACAACAGACAATCAGCCCCAGCATTTT. Translated, it gives CATSGTTDNQPQHF.

The chain joins TRBV9 to TRBJ2-7; TRBD2 agrees at 7 bases. The CDR3 contains 16 residues. Germline V lookup: CDR1 SGDLS, CDR2 YYNGEE. V dropped 0 bases and J dropped 0; count of bases not matched to a gene: 6. The DNA of the CDR3 is TGTGCCAGCAGCGTAGGGCCGAGCGGGAACTCCTACGAGCAGTACTTC. It yields the protein CASSVGPSGNSYEQYF.

The V gene is TRBV10-3, the J gene TRBJ2-2; 8 bases agree with TRBD2. J gave up 1 base and V 3 bases, and 13 bases lay outside the gene matches. Germline V CDR1 and CDR2: ENHRY, SYGVKD. The CDR3 runs to 19 residues. CDR3 loop: CAISDTGPRGGLNTGELFF. Written as DNA, the CDR3 is TGTGCCATCAGTGATACAGGCCCTCGGGGGGGCCTGAACACCGGGGAGCTGTTTTTT.

The chain recombines TRBV5-1 with TRBJ2-7; D ambiguous. V was trimmed by 5 bases and J by 4 bases, leaving 13 bases between them. This CDR3 has 13 residues. The V gene's germline CDR1 is SGHRS and CDR2 YFSETQ. CDR3 bases: TGCGCCAGCAGGCGAGAAACGATATACGAGCAGTACTTC. It translates to CASRRETIYEQYF. Variable domain in full (rest from reference TRBV5-1 and TRBJ2-7): KAGVTQTPRYLIKTRGQQVTLSCSPISGHRSVSWYQQTPGQGLQFLFEYFSETQRNKGNFPGRFSGRQFSNSRSEMNVSTLELGDSALYLCASRRETIYEQYFGPGTRLTVT.

The chain uses TRBV5-1 and TRBJ1-1, with 8 bases matching TRBD1. With V trimmed by 4 bases and J by 1 base, 6 bases remained unmatched. CDR1 is SGHRS, CDR2 YFSETQ, per germline. The CDR3 runs 15 residues. CDR3: CASSETGVRNTEAFF. For the CDR3, the DNA is TGCGCCAGCAGCGAGACAGGGGTACGGAACACTGAAGCTTTCTTT. Full variable domain (missing parts from reference TRBV5-1 and TRBJ1-1): KAGVTQTPRYLIKTRGQQVTLSCSPISGHRSVSWYQQTPGQGLQFLFEYFSETQRNKGNFPGRFSGRQFSNSRSEMNVSTLELGDSALYLCASSETGVRNTEAFFGQGTRLTVV.

The chain uses TRBV2 and TRBJ2-1, with D perhaps matching TRBD1 (5 bases). Trimming stripped 10 bases from V and 9 bases from J, with 16 bases between. Per germline, CDR1 SNHLY and CDR2 FYNNEI. The CDR3 covers 12 residues. The CDR3 reads CATLQGRSEQFF. CDR3 nucleotides: TGTGCCACCCTCCAGGGAAGGAGTGAGCAGTTCTTC.

The chain has TRBV29-1 and TRBJ1-3; 7 positions agree with TRBD1. Germline-derived CDR1 and CDR2 are SQVTM and ANQGSEA. After removal of 7 bases from V and 0 bases from J, the junction contained 6 bases not matched to a gene. The CDR3 covers 14 residues. CDR3 bases: TGCAGCGCCGCGGGGACAGCCTCTGGAAACACCATATATTTT. Translated: CSAAGTASGNTIYF.

The chain joins TRBV7-9 to TRBJ2-5, with D hard to call. V was trimmed by 2 bases and J by 1 base, leaving 8 bases between them. Germline V gives CDR1 SEHNR, CDR2 FQNEAQ (reference sequence). CDR3 length equals 14 residues. CDR3 nucleotides: TGTGCCAGCAGCTTAAGAAGCGCCCAAGAGACCCAGTACTTC. It is translated as CASSLRSAQETQYF.

This chain connects TRBV10-3 to TRBJ2-5, with TRBD2 as a possible D gene (6 bases). Germline V CDR1 and CDR2: ENHRY, SYGVKD. The CDR3 consists of 13 residues. Trimming took 3 bases from V and 5 from J, leaving 10 bases between them. CDR3 in amino acids: CAISDGAGETQYF. The CDR3 DNA follows: TGTGCCATCAGTGACGGGGCGGGGGAGACCCAGTACTTC.

This clone was seen a handful of times. This chain joins TRBV6-2 or TRBV6-3 and TRBJ1-1; D gene ambiguous. Trimming pared 4 bases from V and 1 base from J, leaving 7 bases between. CDR1 MNHEY and CDR2 SVGEGT come from the germline V gene. This CDR3 is 13 amino acids long. CDR3 sequence: CASSLGGNTEAFF. As DNA, the CDR3 is TGTGCCAGCAGTTTGGGAGGGAACACTGAAGCTTTCTTT.

The V and J genes are TRBV20-1 and TRBJ1-1; D gene unclear. V lost 3 bases and J lost 2, with 7 bases in between. Looked up from germline, CDR1 is DFQATT and CDR2 is SNEGSKA (reference sequence). The CDR3 has 12 amino acids. The CDR3 spells CSASSENTEAFF. The DNA for the CDR3 is TGCAGTGCTAGTTCTGAAAACACTGAAGCTTTCTTT.

V and J are TRBV21-1 and TRBJ2-2; whether TRBD2, the table's D call, matches the DNA was not checked. TRBV21-1 is deemed a pseudogene. This CDR3 spans 19 amino acids. The chain's CDR3 is CASSKIASVSGRYTGELFF. The CDR3 nucleotides are TGTGCCAGCAGCAAAATCGCATCCGTGAGCGGGAGGTACACCGGGGAGCTGTTTTTT.

The CDR3 here is CASRRTSGRANEQFF. CDR3 DNA: TGTGCCAGCAGGAGAACTAGCGGGAGGGCCAATGAGCAGTTCTTC. V usage is TRBV2 and J usage is TRBJ2-1; 13 bases agree with TRBD2. The J segment lost 6 bases and the V segment lost 6 bases, leaving 5 bases of the junction unmatched. Germline assignment: CDR1 SNHLY and CDR2 FYNNEI. The CDR3 totals 15 residues. The whole variable domain, filled in from reference TRBV2 and TRBJ2-1, reads EPEVTQTPSHQVTQMGQEVILRCVPISNHLYFYWYRQILGQKVEFLVSFYNNEISEKSEIFDDQFSVERPDGSNFTLKIRSTKLEDSAMYFCASRRTSGRANEQFFGPGTRLTVL.

The chain employs TRBV6-1 and TRBJ2-6; D perhaps matches TRBD1 (7 bases). V shed 3 bases and J shed 7 bases, with 22 bases lying between them. From germline, CDR1 is MNHNS and CDR2 SASEGT. This CDR3 spans 18 amino acids. CDR3 protein: CASSDGAGGFQKANVLTF. The CDR3 DNA reads TGTGCCAGCAGTGATGGTGCAGGGGGGTTCCAAAAAGCCAACGTCCTGACTTTC.

This clone was picked up one time. The rearrangement joins TRBV29-1 to TRBJ2-7; a possible D gene is TRBD2 (5 bases). The CDR3 contains 11 residues. Germline V gives CDR1 SQVTM, CDR2 ANQGSEA. With 6 bases removed from V and 4 bases from J, the gap between germline ends came to 10 bases. CDR3 in DNA: TGCAGCGTACGACGGGAATACGAGCAGTACTTC. Amino acid sequence: CSVRREYEQYF.

The V call is TRBV7-9, the J call TRBJ2-7, with 8 bases identical to TRBD2. V was clipped by 5 bases and J by 5 bases; unmatched bases: 8. The germline CDR1 and CDR2 sequences are SEHNR and FQNEAQ (reference sequence). The CDR3 loop spans 14 amino acids. The CDR3 reads CASSRWTSSDEQYF. The CDR3 DNA reads as TGTGCCAGCAGCCGTTGGACTAGCAGCGACGAGCAGTACTTC.

In DNA, the CDR3 is TGCGCCAGCAGCAATAGCGGGGGGTCAGATACGCAGTATTTT. This translates into CASSNSGGSDTQYF. The genes are TRBV5-1 and TRBJ2-3; 10 bases are a match to TRBD2. V dropped 4 bases and J dropped 4; count of bases not matched to a gene: 3. CDR1 SGHRS and CDR2 YFSETQ come from the germline V gene. The CDR3 spans 14 residues.

This chain links TRBV9 with TRBJ1-2, with D perhaps matching TRBD1 (6 bases). The CDR3 consists of 12 residues. Germline CDR1 is SGDLS and CDR2 is YYNGEE. Trimming cost V 3 bases and J 5 bases, with 8 bases left between them. CDR3 sequence (DNA): TGTGCCAGCAGCGGGGACACGTATGGCTACACCTTC. Translation: CASSGDTYGYTF. Combining the CDR3 with reference TRBV9 and TRBJ1-2 gives the whole variable domain DSGVTQTPKHLITATGQRVTLRCSPRSGDLSVYWYQQSLDQGLQFLIQYYNGEERAKGNILERFSAQQFPDLHSELNLSSLELGDSALYFCASSGDTYGYTFGSGTRLTVV.